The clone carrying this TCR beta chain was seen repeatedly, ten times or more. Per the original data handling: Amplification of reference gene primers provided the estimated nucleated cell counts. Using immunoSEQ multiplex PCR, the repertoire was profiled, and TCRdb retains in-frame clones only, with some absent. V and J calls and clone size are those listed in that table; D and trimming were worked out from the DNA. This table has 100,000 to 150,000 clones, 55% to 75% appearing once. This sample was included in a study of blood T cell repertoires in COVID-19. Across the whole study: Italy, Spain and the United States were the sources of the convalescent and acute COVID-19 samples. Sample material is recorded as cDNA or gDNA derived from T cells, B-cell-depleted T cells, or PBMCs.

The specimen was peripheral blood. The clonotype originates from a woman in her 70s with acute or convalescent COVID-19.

CDR3 bases: TGTGCCAGCAGCAAAGGGCTGAATCCCGGGACAGTTCCAGGGTATTTT. It specifies CASSKGLNPGTVPGYF. The chain recombines TRBV21-1 with TRBJ1-3; the D call of TRBD1 is as the table states it, not checked on the DNA. TRBV21-1 is a pseudogene. CDR3 length: 16 amino acids.